This is a list of T cell receptor beta chains from one sample in a study of cytomegalovirus exposure and HLA in healthy donors. Here immunoSEQ multiplex PCR was the method, and the copy in TCRdb shows in-frame clones only, minus some. This sample has about 200,000 clones, with around four fifths found just once. The sequenced material came from PBMCs. Every receptor here comes from a male donor in good health and CMV-seronegative. The CDR3 runs from the conserved cysteine through the conserved F or W. A D gene is named only where the DNA matches it firmly. Not all rows give a size; the values are once, few, many and, for expanded clones, a class.

>14|NA|NA|TRBV13|TRBJ1-2
CASSLYIRNYGYTF
TGTGCCAGCAGCTTATACATCAGAAACTATGGCTACACCTTC
>14|NA|TRBD2|TRBV7-9|TRBJ2-1
CASSLSGRGNEQFF
TGTGCCAGCAGCTTAAGCGGGAGAGGGAATGAGCAGTTCTTC
>15|NA|NA|TRBV18|TRBJ1-1
CASSPEQAGGTEAFF
TGTGCCAGCTCACCAGAGCAGGCCGGGGGCACTGAAGCTTTCTTT
>14|NA|NA|TRBV7-6|TRBJ1-2
CASSPGAGDYGYTF
TGTGCCAGCAGCCCCGGGGCAGGGGACTATGGCTACACCTTC
>14|NA|TRBD1|TRBV6-5|TRBJ1-2
CASSTGTGAYGYTF
TGTGCCAGCAGTACCGGGACAGGAGCCTATGGCTACACCTTC
>14|NA|NA|TRBV4-1|TRBJ2-1
CASSQLQGGDEQFF
TGCGCCAGCAGCCAATTACAGGGGGGGGATGAGCAGTTCTTC
>18|NA|TRBD2|TRBV7-2|TRBJ2-3
CASSFGPRGAGGSDTQYF
TGTGCCAGCAGCTTCGGGCCCCGAGGAGCGGGGGGGTCTGATACGCAGTATTTT
>17|NA|TRBD1|TRBV11-2|TRBJ2-2
CASSLFVGQGAAGELFF
TGTGCCAGCAGCTTATTCGTGGGACAGGGGGCTGCCGGGGAGCTGTTTTTT
>18|NA|TRBD1|TRBV18|TRBJ1-2
CASSPLDRGAQPNYGYTF
TGTGCCAGCTCACCTTTGGACAGGGGCGCTCAACCCAACTATGGCTACACCTTC
>13|few|NA|TRBV10-1|TRBJ1-1
CASRDSMNTEAFF
TGCGCCAGCAGGGACAGCATGAACACTGAAGCTTTCTTT
>15|NA|TRBD2|TRBV7-9|TRBJ2-7
CASSHQASGSYEQYF
TGTGCCAGCAGCCACCAGGCTAGCGGGAGTTACGAGCAGTACTTC
>16|NA|TRBD1|TRBV7-6|TRBJ2-7
CASSLAPGTGNYEQYF
TGTGCCAGCAGCTTAGCCCCCGGGACAGGGAACTACGAGCAGTACTTC
>15|NA|NA|TRBV27|TRBJ2-1
CASSQAVGSYNEQFF
TGTGCCAGCAGTCAAGCGGTGGGTTCCTACAATGAGCAGTTCTTC
>15|NA|TRBD2|TRBV9|TRBJ2-7
CASSVDTSGYYEQYF
TGTGCCAGCAGCGTAGACACTAGCGGTTATTACGAGCAGTACTTC
>15|NA|TRBD2|TRBV27|TRBJ2-4
CASSPAGVAKNIQYF
TGTGCCAGCAGCCCAGCGGGAGTGGCCAAAAACATTCAGTACTTC
>8|NA|NA|TRBV6-1|TRBJ1-2
CATSDYTF
TGTGCCACTTCAGACTACACCTTC
>15|once|TRBD1|TRBV25-1|TRBJ2-7
CASSGPGTGTYEQYF
TGTGCCAGCAGTGGCCCCGGGACAGGGACCTACGAGCAGTACTTC
>14|NA|NA|TRBV5-1|TRBJ1-4
CASSPGRGGEKLFF
TGCGCCAGCAGCCCAGGACGGGGTGGTGAAAAACTGTTTTTT
>13|few|NA|TRBV7-9|TRBJ2-7
CASSPYRGYEQYF
TGTGCCAGCAGCCCCTATCGCGGCTACGAGCAGTACTTC
>15|few|NA|TRBV10-3|TRBJ2-2
CAISVGRANTGELFF
TGTGCCATCAGTGTCGGCAGGGCAAACACCGGGGAGCTGTTTTTT
>15|NA|NA|TRBV7-2|TRBJ1-1
CASSLRRGTNTEAFF
TGTGCCAGCAGCTTACGACGGGGGACTAACACTGAAGCTTTCTTT
>12|NA|NA|TRBV19|TRBJ1-2
CASRGQEHGYTF
TGTGCCAGTAGGGGGCAAGAGCATGGCTACACCTTC